These 12 T cell receptor beta chains were all obtained from the same sample, sequenced in a study of T cell responses to AZD1222 COVID-19 vaccine. Some clones are missing from TCRdb's copy, which holds only in-frame ones; the method was immunoSEQ multiplex PCR. The profile shows 85,000 to 95,000 clones, over 75% of them singletons. The sample here was peripheral blood, taken 28 days after the second AZD1222 dose. The source of these receptors is an adult who received the AZD1222 COVID-19 vaccine.

The chain couples TRBV5-6 to TRBJ2-5; weak D call: TRBD2 (7 bases). The CDR3 runs 16 residues. From germline, CDR1 is SGHDT and CDR2 YYEEEE. The V and J ends lost 0 bases and 0 bases respectively, with 12 bases between them. The CDR3 DNA follows: TGTGCCAGCAGCTTGGCGGCGGGGGCGTACCAAGAGACCCAGTACTTC. Its translation is CASSLAAGAYQETQYF.

This chain links TRBV2 with TRBJ1-5; D is uncertain. This CDR3 contains 15 residues. Germline lookup yields CDR1 SNHLY and CDR2 FYNNEI. V was clipped by 2 bases and J by 1 base, with 9 bases between them. CDR3 sequence: CASSEYGPSNQPQHF. The CDR3, as DNA: TGTGCCAGCAGTGAATATGGACCGAGCAATCAGCCCCAGCATTTT. Full variable domain (outside the CDR3, taken from reference TRBV2 and TRBJ1-5): EPEVTQTPSHQVTQMGQEVILRCVPISNHLYFYWYRQILGQKVEFLVSFYNNEISEKSEIFDDQFSVERPDGSNFTLKIRSTKLEDSAMYFCASSEYGPSNQPQHFGDGTRLSIL.

The chain combines TRBV7-2 with TRBJ2-5, with D possibly being TRBD2 (7 bases). V gave up 6 bases and J gave up 3 bases, with 17 bases separating them. The CDR3 covers 15 residues. CDR1 is SGHTA, CDR2 FQGNSA, per germline. The CDR3 bases are TGTGCCAGCAGACTACAGGGACTACCTAAAGAGACCCAGTACTTC. This sequence encodes CASRLQGLPKETQYF.

The genes are TRBV30 and TRBJ2-7, with 12 nucleotides matching TRBD1. The CDR3 is 17 residues long. The germline CDR1 and CDR2 sequences are GTSNPN and SVGIG (reference sequence). J gave up 6 bases and V 2 bases, and 14 bases lay outside the gene matches. The DNA of the CDR3 is TGTGCCTGGAGTAGGGGACAGGGGGCTCTCAGTACGCGCGAGCAGTACTTC. The encoded protein is CAWSRGQGALSTREQYF.

The chain employs TRBV6-6 and TRBJ1-1; 8 nucleotides line up with TRBD1. CDR1 and CDR2 (germline): MNHNY, SVGAGI (reference sequence). The CDR3 extends over 15 amino acids. The junction had 3 bases not matched to a gene; V was cut back by 2 bases and J by 1 base. DNA for the CDR3: TGTGCCAGCAGTTACCCAGGACAGGGGAACACTGAAGCTTTCTTT. Its translation: CASSYPGQGNTEAFF.

The V call is TRBV12-3 or TRBV12-4, the J call TRBJ1-2, with a tentative D call TRBD1 (5 bases). The CDR3 runs 13 residues. V was shortened by 11 bases and J by 6 bases, with 19 bases between the two germline ends. CDR3 loop: CAATQLGRNGYTF. The CDR3 coding sequence is TGTGCCGCCACGCAATTGGGACGCAATGGCTACACCTTC.

This chain connects TRBV6-5 to TRBJ1-1; D gene uncertain. There are 13 residues in the CDR3. V gave up 4 bases and J gave up 4 bases, with 10 bases separating them. Looked up from germline, CDR1 is MNHEY and CDR2 is SVGAGI. Here the CDR3 reads CASSFERSTEAFF. The CDR3 nucleotides are TGTGCCAGCAGTTTTGAACGTAGCACTGAAGCTTTCTTT.

This chain joins TRBV7-2 and TRBJ2-7; 7 bases agree with TRBD1. The V and J ends lost 1 base and 9 bases, in that order; junction bases with no gene match: 6. The V gene's germline CDR1 is SGHTA and CDR2 FQGNSA. This CDR3 is 13 amino acids long. CDR3 in DNA: TGTGCCAGCAGCTTAGAACAGGGGTTAGGGCAGTACTTC. Its translation is CASSLEQGLGQYF. Full variable domain (missing parts from reference TRBV7-2 and TRBJ2-7): GAGVSQSPSNKVTEKGKDVELRCDPISGHTALYWYRQSLGQGLEFLIYFQGNSAPDKSGLPSDRFSAERTGGSVSTLTIQRTQQEDSAVYLCASSLEQGLGQYFGPGTRLTVT.

The CDR3 coding sequence is TGTGCCAGCAGCTTTAGGGTCGCAGGGGGTGCTTCACCCCTCCACTTT. Protein product: CASSFRVAGGASPLHF. V and J are TRBV11-3 and TRBJ1-6, with 7 positions matching TRBD1. V shed 3 bases and J 9 bases; nucleotides not matched to a gene: 11. The CDR3 has 16 residues. Germline assignment: CDR1 SGHNT and CDR2 YENEEA.

This chain connects TRBV7-6 to TRBJ2-1; perhaps D is TRBD1 or TRBD2 (6 bases each). The CDR3 sequence is 16 residues long. The ends were cut back, 1 base at V and 4 bases at J, with 14 bases in the middle. CDR1 and CDR2 (germline): SGHVS, FNYEAQ. The CDR3 spells CASSLVGGELYNEQFF. The DNA for the CDR3 is TGTGCCAGCAGCTTAGTGGGGGGCGAGCTTTACAATGAGCAGTTCTTC.

This chain uses TRBV5-4 with TRBJ2-7, with D perhaps matching TRBD1 or TRBD2 (6 bases each). The CDR3 is 15 residues long. Germline loops: CDR1 SGHNT, CDR2 YYREEE (reference sequence). Trimming took off 6 bases at V and 0 bases at J, with 16 bases between the two ends. The CDR3 region is CASTPEGVVSYEQYF. CDR3 sequence (DNA): TGTGCCAGCACCCCGGAGGGGGTTGTCTCCTACGAGCAGTACTTC.

This sequence joins TRBV13 and TRBJ1-1; D call uncertain. V was clipped by 3 bases and J by 1 base, with 6 bases between them. The germline V gene encodes CDR1 PRHDT and CDR2 FYEKMQ (reference sequence). The CDR3 contains 13 residues. CDR3 nucleotides: TGTGCCAGCAGCTTCGGAGCGAACACTGAAGCTTTCTTT. Protein: CASSFGANTEAFF.